Below are 31 T cell receptor beta chains sequenced from a single sample in a study of T cell clones after liver transplantation. The data were produced by immunoSEQ multiplex PCR, yet TCRdb's version contains in-frame clones alone and is incomplete. The sample has nearly 45,000 clones, roughly 86% seen once. This material consisted of CD4+ T cells from blood, taken 24 months after liver transplant. These receptors were taken from a human patient who received a liver transplant. Some of the T cells may derive from the graft donor.

This rearrangement joins TRBV2 to TRBJ2-1; D is unclear. Trimming left V 2 bases short and J 5 bases short, with 4 bases between. CDR1 SNHLY and CDR2 FYNNEI come from the germline V gene. CDR3 size: 12 residues. The CDR3, as DNA: TGTGCCAGCAGTGAACCAAACAATGAGCAGTTCTTC. Its protein product is CASSEPNNEQFF.

This clone was picked up a small number of times. The chain is built from TRBV14 and TRBJ2-1; D ambiguous. The CDR3 extends over 15 amino acids. V was pared by 0 bases and J by 7 bases, with 13 bases between. Germline CDR1 reads SGHDN; CDR2 reads FVKESK. CDR3 in amino acids: CASSQESHLANEQFF. In nucleotides, the CDR3 is TGTGCCAGCAGCCAAGAATCCCACCTGGCTAATGAGCAGTTCTTC.

The rearrangement uses TRBV28 and TRBJ2-7; TRBD2 matches 11 bases. This CDR3 region has 14 residues. V lost 8 bases to trimming and J lost 1 base; unmatched junction nucleotides: 4. The germline gives CDR1 MDHEN, CDR2 SYDVKM. The CDR3 region has the DNA TGTGCCAGCGGGACTAGCGGTCCGTCCTACGAGCAGTACTTC. This translates into CASGTSGPSYEQYF.

This rearrangement joins TRBV27 to TRBJ1-6; 7 bases are a match to TRBD1. The V gene's germline CDR1 is MNHEY and CDR2 SMNVEV (reference sequence). Unmatched junction bases numbered 8, after V lost 5 bases and J lost 7 bases. This CDR3 is built from 15 residues. The CDR3 DNA follows: TGTGCCAGCAGTGGACGACAGGGTCTCAATTCACCCCTCCACTTT. This translates into CASSGRQGLNSPLHF.

This clone occurred a few times. The chain couples TRBV6-1 to TRBJ1-2; unclear D gene. In germline, CDR1 is MNHNS, CDR2 SASEGT. This CDR3 region has 13 residues. With 6 bases removed from V and 2 bases from J, the gap between germline ends came to 10 bases. The CDR3 sequence is CASRREGNYGYTF. DNA for the CDR3: TGTGCCAGCAGAAGGGAAGGGAACTATGGCTACACCTTC.

This chain uses TRBV19 with TRBJ2-1, with a possible D match to TRBD1 (5 bases). In germline, CDR1 is LNHDA, CDR2 SQIVND (reference sequence). The CDR3 spans 14 residues. Deletions cut 3 bases from V and 5 bases from J, with 11 bases between. DNA of the CDR3: TGTGCCAGTAGTATTAGGTGGGGCGACAATGAGCAGTTCTTC. Amino acid sequence: CASSIRWGDNEQFF.

The CDR3 DNA sequence: TGTGCCAGCAGCTTAGGTCCCCCGGGCAGGGGGAGCTCTGGGGCCAACGTCCTGACTTTC. Translation gives CASSLGPPGRGSSGANVLTF. The V call is TRBV11-3, the J call TRBJ2-6, with TRBD1 identical over 7 bases. CDR3 size: 20 residues. Germline V gives CDR1 SGHNT, CDR2 YENEEA. J lost 0 bases, V lost 1 base, and 12 bases had no gene match.

The chain couples TRBV19 to TRBJ2-3; a weak D match, TRBD1 (5 bases). Germline V gene lookup returns CDR1 LNHDA and CDR2 SQIVND (reference sequence). Deletions cut 3 bases from V and 4 bases from J, with 8 bases between. The CDR3 extends over 13 amino acids. DNA of the CDR3: TGTGCCAGTAGTATTCGCAGGGCAGATACGCAGTATTTT. Residues: CASSIRRADTQYF.

The chain joins TRBV7-2 to TRBJ2-5, with 12 bases aligning to TRBD1. CDR1 is SGHTA, CDR2 FQGNSA, per germline. Germline trimming cut 3 bases from V and 6 bases from J; bases unmatched to any gene: 8. This CDR3 comprises 16 residues. CDR3 residues: CASSFPGQGAVKTQYF. The CDR3 DNA sequence: TGTGCCAGCAGCTTCCCGGGACAGGGGGCAGTAAAGACCCAGTACTTC.

This chain connects TRBV7-9 to TRBJ2-1; TRBD2 aligns across 14 bases. The V and J ends lost 5 bases and 7 bases, in that order; junction bases with no gene match: 4. Germline loops: CDR1 SEHNR, CDR2 FQNEAQ (reference sequence). The CDR3 extends over 15 amino acids. CDR3 in amino acids: CASSAGTSGRNEQFF. In DNA form, the CDR3 reads TGTGCCAGCAGCGCCGGGACTAGCGGGAGAAATGAGCAGTTCTTC.

The CDR3 reads CASSYTGTDTEAFF. For the CDR3, the DNA is TGTGCCAGCAGCTATACTGGGACCGACACTGAAGCTTTCTTT. V gene TRBV2 combines with J gene TRBJ1-1; a weak D match, TRBD1 (5 bases). This CDR3 contains 14 residues. The germline V gene has CDR1 SNHLY and CDR2 FYNNEI. With 6 bases removed from V and 3 bases from J, the gap between germline ends came to 14 bases.

This clone was counted between two and nine times. V usage is TRBV7-2 and J usage is TRBJ1-2; possibly TRBD1 for D (6 bases). The CDR3 is 15 amino acids. The germline V gene encodes CDR1 SGHTA and CDR2 FQGNSA. V lost 5 bases and J 6 bases, leaving 19 bases between the germline ends. CDR3 region: CASSPARGEGNGYTF. CDR3 DNA sequence: TGTGCCAGCAGCCCCGCCAGGGGAGAGGGGAATGGCTACACCTTC.

The chain joins TRBV6-6 to TRBJ2-3; D is possibly TRBD1 or TRBD2 (7 bases each). The CDR3 loop spans 13 amino acids. CDR1 is MNHNY, CDR2 SVGAGI, per germline (reference sequence). V lost 5 bases and J 8 bases, leaving 14 bases between the germline ends. The CDR3, as DNA: TGTGCCAGCAGTGGCCCAGGGGGGGCTACGCAGTATTTT. This sequence encodes CASSGPGGATQYF.

The chain recombines TRBV11-2 with TRBJ1-6; D gene uncertain. Looked up from germline, CDR1 is SGHAT and CDR2 is FQNNGV. This CDR3 has 13 amino acids. V gave up 3 bases and J gave up 7 bases, with 7 bases separating them. Written as DNA, the CDR3 is TGTGCCAGCAGCTTCTCCCGGAATTCACCCCTCCACTTT. This encodes CASSFSRNSPLHF.

The J gene is TRBJ1-1, the V gene TRBV18; D is perhaps TRBD1 (5 bases). V gave up 1 base and J gave up 0 bases, with 12 bases separating them. The CDR3 is 16 amino acids. Germline CDR1 KGHSH, CDR2 LQKENI. The chain's CDR3 is CASSPREGRMNTEAFF. For the CDR3, the DNA is TGTGCCAGCTCACCACGAGAGGGGCGGATGAACACTGAAGCTTTCTTT. Complete variable domain (other parts from reference TRBV18 and TRBJ1-1): NAGVMQNPRHLVRRRGQEARLRCSPMKGHSHVYWYRQLPEEGLKFMVYLQKENIIDESGMPKERFSAEFPKEGPSILRIQQVVRGDSAAYFCASSPREGRMNTEAFFGQGTRLTVV.

This clone came up once. The rearrangement uses TRBV6-4 and TRBJ2-3; 7 positions match TRBD2. Unmatched junction bases numbered 1, after V lost 0 bases and J lost 4 bases. The CDR3 sequence is 14 residues long. Per the germline V gene, CDR1 is MRHNA and CDR2 is SNTAGT. In DNA form, the CDR3 reads TGTGCCAGCAGTGACTCGGGAGGGTCAGATACGCAGTATTTT. As protein: CASSDSGGSDTQYF.

V and J are TRBV6-1 and TRBJ1-1; 7 nucleotides match TRBD1. The CDR3 runs to 14 residues. Germline CDR1 reads MNHNS; CDR2 reads SASEGT. J gave up 1 base and V 6 bases, and 5 bases lay outside the gene matches. This CDR3 reads CASSYRGENTEAFF. The DNA for the CDR3 is TGTGCCAGCAGCTACAGGGGCGAGAACACTGAAGCTTTCTTT.

This chain uses TRBV9 with TRBJ2-5, with D tentatively TRBD1 or TRBD2 (5 bases each). V gave up 4 bases and J gave up 5 bases, with 15 bases separating them. The CDR3 is 14 amino acids. Germline V gene lookup returns CDR1 SGDLS and CDR2 YYNGEE. CDR3 coding DNA: TGTGCCAGCAGCACGGGACCCTACGGGGAGACCCAGTACTTC. This codes for CASSTGPYGETQYF.

V is TRBV29-1 and J is TRBJ1-2; 7 positions match TRBD1. V lost 6 bases to trimming and J lost 4 bases; unmatched junction nucleotides: 8. In germline, CDR1 is SQVTM, CDR2 ANQGSEA. The CDR3 extends over 13 amino acids. This chain's CDR3 is CSVAGQALYGYTF. DNA for the CDR3: TGCAGCGTGGCCGGACAGGCCCTCTATGGCTACACCTTC.

This chain connects TRBV7-2 to TRBJ1-5; D possibly corresponds to TRBD1 (5 bases). The CDR3 loop spans 15 amino acids. Trimming took off 3 bases at V and 3 bases at J, with 12 bases between the two ends. Germline CDR1 is SGHTA and CDR2 is FQGNSA. CDR3 loop: CASSLEEGLNQPQHF. DNA for the CDR3: TGTGCCAGCAGCTTGGAGGAGGGGCTCAATCAGCCCCAGCATTTT.

The rearrangement links TRBV15 to TRBJ2-5; D unresolved. V was shortened by 3 bases and J by 4 bases, with 6 bases between the two germline ends. The germline V gene encodes CDR1 LNHNV and CDR2 YYDKDF (reference sequence). The CDR3 is made up of 12 amino acids. CDR3 sequence: CATSSVGETQYF. The CDR3 nucleotides are TGTGCCACCAGCAGTGTGGGAGAGACCCAGTACTTC.

The rearrangement links TRBV7-8 to TRBJ2-1, with a possible D match to TRBD2 (6 bases). Trimming took 5 bases from V and 10 from J, leaving 21 bases between them. Per the germline V gene, CDR1 is SGHVS and CDR2 is FQNEAQ. The CDR3 loop spans 15 amino acids. CDR3 protein: CASSPPAGRYGEQFF. CDR3 nucleotide sequence: TGTGCCAGCAGCCCCCCCGCGGGGCGTTACGGGGAGCAGTTCTTC. The full variable domain, with the rest looked up from reference TRBV7-8 and TRBJ2-1, is GAGVSQSPRYKVAKRGQDVALRCDPISGHVSLFWYQQALGQGPEFLTYFQNEAQLDKSGLPSDRFFAERPEGSVSTLKIQRTQQEDSAVYLCASSPPAGRYGEQFFGPGTRLTVL.

The chain recombines TRBV2 with TRBJ1-3; no clear D. The V gene's germline CDR1 is SNHLY and CDR2 FYNNEI. With 7 bases removed from V and 2 bases from J, the gap between germline ends came to 9 bases. The CDR3 covers 13 residues. CDR3 nucleotides: TGTGCCAGCACCTTCACGGCTGGAAACACCATATATTTT. Translation gives CASTFTAGNTIYF. Full variable domain (rest looked up from reference TRBV2 and TRBJ1-3): EPEVTQTPSHQVTQMGQEVILRCVPISNHLYFYWYRQILGQKVEFLVSFYNNEISEKSEIFDDQFSVERPDGSNFTLKIRSTKLEDSAMYFCASTFTAGNTIYFGEGSWLTVV.

CDR3: CASSLFRDRGYGYTF. CDR3 DNA sequence: TGTGCCAGCAGCTTATTCCGGGACAGGGGCTATGGCTACACCTTC. This chain uses TRBV11-2 with TRBJ1-2; 10 bases align to TRBD1. Trimming at V came to 2 bases and at J to 4 bases, leaving 4 bases not matched to a gene. This CDR3 region has 15 residues. Germline V lookup: CDR1 SGHAT, CDR2 FQNNGV.

V is TRBV27 and J is TRBJ2-7; D not certain. Germline assignment: CDR1 MNHEY and CDR2 SMNVEV (reference sequence). Trimming cost V 5 bases and J 5 bases, with 13 bases left between them. The CDR3 is made up of 13 amino acids. For the CDR3, the DNA is TGTGCCAGCAGTCCGTTGGGGATGGACGAGCAGTACTTC. Its translation is CASSPLGMDEQYF.

The V call is TRBV7-2, the J call TRBJ2-7; D may be TRBD1 (6 bases). Germline CDR1 reads SGHTA; CDR2 reads FQGNSA. The V and J ends lost 1 base and 2 bases respectively, with 12 bases between them. The CDR3 has 15 residues. The CDR3 region has the DNA TGTGCCAGCAGCTTAGAGAGGGGGAGAGCCTACGAGCAGTACTTC. Amino acid sequence: CASSLERGRAYEQYF.

This clone was seen once. V and J are TRBV2 and TRBJ2-1, with TRBD2 as a possible D gene (6 bases). V lost 4 bases, J lost 10 bases, and 8 bases lay in between. The CDR3 length is 11 residues. Looked up from germline, CDR1 is SNHLY and CDR2 is FYNNEI. CDR3 sequence reads: CASSAAGEQFF. The DNA of the CDR3 is TGTGCCAGCAGTGCGGCGGGGGAGCAGTTCTTC.

This chain joins TRBV29-1 and TRBJ2-7; D might be TRBD1 or TRBD2, each matching 6 bases. This CDR3 contains 13 residues. Trimming left V 3 bases short and J 5 bases short, with 14 bases between. The germline V gene encodes CDR1 SQVTM and CDR2 ANQGSEA. The CDR3 is CSVDRAGGDEQYF. The CDR3 coding sequence is TGCAGCGTTGATCGGGCCGGGGGCGACGAGCAGTACTTC.

The V gene is TRBV27, the J gene TRBJ2-2, with D possibly being TRBD1 or TRBD2 (5 bases each). CDR1 is MNHEY, CDR2 SMNVEV, per germline (reference sequence). This CDR3 contains 17 residues. Trimming pared 3 bases from V and 4 bases from J, leaving 18 bases between. The CDR3 nucleotides are TGTGCCAGCAGTTTCCGGAAAGCAGGGACGAGCACCGGGGAGCTGTTTTTT. It encodes CASSFRKAGTSTGELFF.

This chain uses TRBV18 with TRBJ2-7; TRBD1 or TRBD2 may be the D gene (6 bases each). CDR1 is KGHSH and CDR2 is LQKENI in the germline V gene. This CDR3 contains 18 residues. Trimming took 3 bases from V and 6 from J, leaving 27 bases between them. The CDR3 coding sequence is TGTGCCAGCTCACCCGTACGAGGGGGGACCCGACAAAGAAGCGAGCAGTACTTC. This encodes CASSPVRGGTRQRSEQYF.

The rearrangement uses TRBV7-2 and TRBJ2-3, with 8 bases identical to TRBD2. V shed 5 bases, J shed 3 bases, and the junction held 7 bases outside the gene matches. CDR3 length: 15 amino acids. Germline CDR1 is SGHTA and CDR2 is FQGNSA. The DNA for the CDR3 is TGTGCCAGCAGCCCACGGGGGGGTCCTACAGATACGCAGTATTTT. Translation gives CASSPRGGPTDTQYF.